A selection of T cell receptor beta chains follows, all from one sample in a study of regulatory T cells in long-lasting Graves disease. MiXCR was run by TCRdb on the reads, yielding one entry per CDR3 protein. The sample has several hundred distinct CDR3 sequences; 70% to 90% are singletons. Sequences were derived from peripheral blood mononuclear cells (PBMCs), sampled with antithyroid drug treatment, in newly diagnosed or persistent Graves disease (not recorded which). The receptors were sampled from a woman aged 50 to 60 with Graves disease. CDR3s leave out the opening cysteine and the closing phenylalanine or tryptophan. Fields, in order: V gene, CDR3 protein.

TRBV30 | AWNAQENQPQH
TRBV7-9 | ASSLGYASGSQETQY
TRBV27 | ASSSGVLITDTQY
TRBV7-8 | ASSKQGAAYTEAF
TRBV6-1 | ASKYVQGAGTEAF
TRBV2 | ASNPSSSGTDTQY
TRBV23-1 | ASSQITPTYEQY
TRBV19 | ASSIVPDRREQF
TRBV12-3/TRBV12-4 | ASSRQGEIVNEQF
TRBV7-7 | ASSLQRDSDTQY
TRBV6-5 | ASTSATDQAF
TRBV18 | ASSPPGLAGEQY
TRBV12-3/TRBV12-4 | ASSPQNRVFPEAF
TRBV14 | ASSPLTFTDTQY
TRBV9 | ASSVTGAGRDTQY
TRBV12-3/TRBV12-4 | ASSFKAEAF
TRBV4-1 | ASSQDGQGTGGYT
TRBV28 | ASSSSAGGPDTQY
TRBV2 | ASSGRGYEQY
TRBV28 | ASSLGRYTDTQY
TRBV5-6 | ASSADSFATNEKLF
TRBV11-1 | ASSFEETQY
TRBV5-1 | ASSLQGRETQY
TRBV29-1 | SAVQDVRGTQY
TRBV3-1 | ASSHGDYEQY
TRBV11-2 | ASSFSSYEQY
TRBV6-6 | ASSTDRGQY
TRBV11-2 | ASSFGGLPYEQY
TRBV11-2 | ASSLGQGGREQY
TRBV14 | ASSLTPNTEAF
TRBV28 | ASSGAGLAGVGTQY
TRBV5-1 | ASSLTGGETQY
TRBV7-3 | ASSLTTGRVGNEQF
TRBV29-1 | SVFWGGAEAF
TRBV29-1 | SVGLDTDTQY
TRBV10-2 | ASERDWGVPSYEQY
TRBV7-2 | ASSFGSYEQY
TRBV20-1 | SARTNLQETQY
TRBV19 | ASSIWVRETQY
TRBV5-1 | ASSLPQGRTGELF
TRBV7-2 | ASSPPRRGSGANVLT
TRBV12-3/TRBV12-4 | ASRLPGNNSPLH